The clone carrying this TCR beta chain was seen a single time. Antigen specificity is unknown. Profiled with immunoSEQ multiplex PCR; TCRdb holds only in-frame clones, not every one. Here the sample spans tens of thousands of clones, about 88% being singletons. The sample comes from a study of T cell responses to AZD1222 COVID-19 vaccine. Study at large: Both about-4-week and about-12-week second-dose recipients were combined. Notes on the study in general: Rises in breadth and depth of Spike-specific TCRs came after two AZD1222 doses. Donor demographics were predominantly white British with a female majority; clonal diversity may be underestimated.

The CDR3 loop spans 13 amino acids. Trimming removed 2 bases from V and 5 bases from J, with 9 bases in between. Germline V gives CDR1 SGHRS, CDR2 YFSETQ. This chain uses TRBV5-1 with TRBJ2-3; no definite D call. This clonotype originated in an adult in good health. The sample here was peripheral blood, taken on day 0 of AZD1222 vaccination. This chain's CDR3 is CASSFLDLDTQYF. CDR3 nucleotide sequence: TGCGCCAGCAGCTTTTTGGACCTAGATACGCAGTATTTT.